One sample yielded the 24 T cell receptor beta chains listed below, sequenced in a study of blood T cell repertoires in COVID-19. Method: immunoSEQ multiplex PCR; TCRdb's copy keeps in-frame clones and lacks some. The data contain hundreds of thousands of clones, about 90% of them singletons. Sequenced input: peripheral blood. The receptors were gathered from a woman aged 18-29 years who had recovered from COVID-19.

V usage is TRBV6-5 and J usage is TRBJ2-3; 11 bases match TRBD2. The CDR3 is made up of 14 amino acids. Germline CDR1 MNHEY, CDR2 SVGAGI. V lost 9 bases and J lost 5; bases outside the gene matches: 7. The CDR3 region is CASRTSGGLDTQYF. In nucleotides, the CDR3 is TGTGCCAGTCGCACTAGCGGGGGCTTAGATACGCAGTATTTT.

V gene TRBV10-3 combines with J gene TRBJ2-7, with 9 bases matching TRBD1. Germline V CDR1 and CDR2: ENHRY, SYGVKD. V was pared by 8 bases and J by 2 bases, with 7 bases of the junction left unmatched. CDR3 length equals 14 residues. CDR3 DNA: TGTGCCATCGGTAAGGGACAGGGTGCCTACGAGCAGTACGTC. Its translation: CAIGKGQGAYEQYV.

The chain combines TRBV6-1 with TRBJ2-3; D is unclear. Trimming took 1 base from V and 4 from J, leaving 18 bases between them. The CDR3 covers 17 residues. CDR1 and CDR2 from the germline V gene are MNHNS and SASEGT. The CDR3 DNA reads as TGTGCCAGCAGTGAAGGCCCCTTGACACACACACCAGATACGCAGTATTTT. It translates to CASSEGPLTHTPDTQYF.

As DNA, the CDR3 is TGTGCCAGCTCACCAAAGAGAGCCGGGGACAGCGACAAGGTTGGGGCTGAAGCTTTCTTT. Translated: CASSPKRAGDSDKVGAEAFF. The chain carries TRBV18 and TRBJ1-1; 7 positions match TRBD1. This CDR3 is 20 amino acids long. Germline V gene sequence: CDR1 KGHSH, CDR2 LQKENI. Germline trimming cut 2 bases from V and 6 bases from J; bases unmatched to any gene: 24.

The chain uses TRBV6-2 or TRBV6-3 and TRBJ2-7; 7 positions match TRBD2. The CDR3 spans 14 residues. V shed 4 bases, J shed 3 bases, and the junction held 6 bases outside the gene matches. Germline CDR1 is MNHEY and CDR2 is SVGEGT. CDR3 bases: TGTGCCAGCAGTTCCGGCCCTAGCGGCTACGAGCAGTACGTC. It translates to CASSSGPSGYEQYV.

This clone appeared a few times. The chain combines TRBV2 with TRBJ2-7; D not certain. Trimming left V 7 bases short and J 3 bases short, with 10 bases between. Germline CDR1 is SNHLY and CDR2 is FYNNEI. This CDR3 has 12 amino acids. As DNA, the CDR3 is TGTGCCAGCAAGACACAGAGCTACGAGCAGTACGTC. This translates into CASKTQSYEQYV.

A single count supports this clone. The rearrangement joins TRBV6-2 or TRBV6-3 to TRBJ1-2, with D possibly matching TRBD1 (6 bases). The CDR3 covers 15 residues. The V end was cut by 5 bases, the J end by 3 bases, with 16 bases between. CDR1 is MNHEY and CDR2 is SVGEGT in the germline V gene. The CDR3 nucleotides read TGTGCCAGCAGTAATCGAGGCGGACAGTACTATGGCTACACCTTC. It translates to CASSNRGGQYYGYTF.

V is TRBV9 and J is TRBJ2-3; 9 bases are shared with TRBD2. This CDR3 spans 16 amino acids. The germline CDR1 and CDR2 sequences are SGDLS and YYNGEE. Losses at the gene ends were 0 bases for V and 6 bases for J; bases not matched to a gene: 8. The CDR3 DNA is TGTGCCAGCAGCGTAGCGGGGGCGGGAGGGCTGGATACGCAGTATTTT. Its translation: CASSVAGAGGLDTQYF.

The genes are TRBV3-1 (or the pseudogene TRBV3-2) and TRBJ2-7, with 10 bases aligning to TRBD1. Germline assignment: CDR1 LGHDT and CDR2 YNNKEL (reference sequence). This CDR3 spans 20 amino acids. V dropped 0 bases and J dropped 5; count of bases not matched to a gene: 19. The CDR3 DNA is TGTGCCAGCAGCCAAGATTCTCGTGGGTTTGCCCGGGACAGGGGTGACGAGCAGTACGTC. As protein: CASSQDSRGFARDRGDEQYV.

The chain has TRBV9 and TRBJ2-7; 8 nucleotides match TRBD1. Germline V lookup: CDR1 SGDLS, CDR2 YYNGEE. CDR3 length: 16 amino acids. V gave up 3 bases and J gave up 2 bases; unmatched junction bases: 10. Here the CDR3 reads CASSGPVTGDTYEQYV. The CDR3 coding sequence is TGTGCCAGCAGCGGACCGGTGACAGGGGATACCTACGAGCAGTACGTC.

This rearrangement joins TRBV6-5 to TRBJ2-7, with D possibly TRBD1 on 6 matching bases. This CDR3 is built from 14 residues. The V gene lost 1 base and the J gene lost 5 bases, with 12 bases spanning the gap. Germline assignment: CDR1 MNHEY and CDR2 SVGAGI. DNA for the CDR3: TGTGCCAGCAGTTACTTGGCAGGGACACACGAGCAGTACGTC. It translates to CASSYLAGTHEQYV.

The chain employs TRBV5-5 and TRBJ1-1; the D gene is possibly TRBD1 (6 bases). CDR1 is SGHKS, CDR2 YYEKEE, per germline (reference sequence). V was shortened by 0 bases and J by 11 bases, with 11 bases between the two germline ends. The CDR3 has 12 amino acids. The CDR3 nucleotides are TGTGCCAGCAGCTTGGCACAGGGAAGGGCTTTCTTT. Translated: CASSLAQGRAFF.

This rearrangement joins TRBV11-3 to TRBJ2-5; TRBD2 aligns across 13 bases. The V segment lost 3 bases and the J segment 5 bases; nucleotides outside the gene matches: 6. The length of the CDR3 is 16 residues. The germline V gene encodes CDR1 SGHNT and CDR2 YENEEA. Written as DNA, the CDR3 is TGTGCCAGCAGCTTGAGGACTAGCGGGAGATGGGAGACCCAGTACTTC. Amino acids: CASSLRTSGRWETQYF.

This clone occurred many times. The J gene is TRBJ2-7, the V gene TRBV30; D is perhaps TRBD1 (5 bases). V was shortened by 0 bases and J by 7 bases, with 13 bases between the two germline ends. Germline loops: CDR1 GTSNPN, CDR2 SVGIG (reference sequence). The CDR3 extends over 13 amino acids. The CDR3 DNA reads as TGTGCCTGGAGTGTACGGTCAGGGATGGAGCAGTACGTC. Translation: CAWSVRSGMEQYV.

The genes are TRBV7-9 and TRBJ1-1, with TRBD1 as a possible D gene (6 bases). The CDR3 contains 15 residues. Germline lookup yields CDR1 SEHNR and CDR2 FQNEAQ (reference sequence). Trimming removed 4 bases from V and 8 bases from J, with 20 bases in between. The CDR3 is CASSSPAGTPGEAFF. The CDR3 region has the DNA TGTGCCAGCAGCTCGCCCGCCGGGACACCTGGAGAAGCTTTCTTT.

CDR3 protein: CASSEGTIYNSPLHF. The CDR3 coding sequence is TGTGCCAGCAGTGAGGGGACAATTTACAATTCACCCCTCCACTTT. The chain joins TRBV2 to TRBJ1-6, with D perhaps TRBD1 (6 bases). Trimming left V 3 bases short and J 7 bases short, with 13 bases between. CDR1 is SNHLY, CDR2 FYNNEI, per germline. This CDR3 has 15 residues.

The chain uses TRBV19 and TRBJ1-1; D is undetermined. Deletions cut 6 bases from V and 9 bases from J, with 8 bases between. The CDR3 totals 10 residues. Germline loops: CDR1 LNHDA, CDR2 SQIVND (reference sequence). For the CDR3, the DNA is TGTGCCAGTAGGGGGAGTCAAGCTTTCTTT. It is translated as CASRGSQAFF.

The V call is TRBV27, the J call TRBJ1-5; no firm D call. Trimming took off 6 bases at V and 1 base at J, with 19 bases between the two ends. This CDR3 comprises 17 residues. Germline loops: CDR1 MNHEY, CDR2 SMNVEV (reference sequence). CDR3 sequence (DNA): TGTGCCAGCAGCATACAATCTCCGGGTGGGAGCAATCAGCCCCAGCATTTT. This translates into CASSIQSPGGSNQPQHF.

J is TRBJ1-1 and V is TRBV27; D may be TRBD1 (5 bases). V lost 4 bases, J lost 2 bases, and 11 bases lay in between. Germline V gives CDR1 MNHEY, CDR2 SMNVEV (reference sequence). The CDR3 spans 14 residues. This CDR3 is CASSSIDSNTEAFF. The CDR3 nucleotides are TGTGCCAGCAGTTCTATAGACAGCAACACTGAAGCTTTCTTT.

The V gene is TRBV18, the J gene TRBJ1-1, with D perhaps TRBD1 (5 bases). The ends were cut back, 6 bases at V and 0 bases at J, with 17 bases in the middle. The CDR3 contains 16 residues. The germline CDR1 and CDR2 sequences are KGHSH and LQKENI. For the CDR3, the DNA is TGTGCCAGCTCGGAGGTGGGGGGACCCTTGAACACTGAAGCTTTCTTT. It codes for CASSEVGGPLNTEAFF. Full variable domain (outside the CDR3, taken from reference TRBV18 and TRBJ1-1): NAGVMQNPRHLVRRRGQEARLRCSPMKGHSHVYWYRQLPEEGLKFMVYLQKENIIDESGMPKERFSAEFPKEGPSILRIQQVVRGDSAAYFCASSEVGGPLNTEAFFGQGTRLTVV.

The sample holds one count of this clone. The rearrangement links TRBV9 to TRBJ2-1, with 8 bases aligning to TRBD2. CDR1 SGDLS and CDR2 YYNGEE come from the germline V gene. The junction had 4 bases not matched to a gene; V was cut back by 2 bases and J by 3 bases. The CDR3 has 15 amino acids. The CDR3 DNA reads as TGTGCCAGCAGCGTGGGCGGGAGGAACTACAATGAGCAGTTCTTC. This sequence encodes CASSVGGRNYNEQFF.

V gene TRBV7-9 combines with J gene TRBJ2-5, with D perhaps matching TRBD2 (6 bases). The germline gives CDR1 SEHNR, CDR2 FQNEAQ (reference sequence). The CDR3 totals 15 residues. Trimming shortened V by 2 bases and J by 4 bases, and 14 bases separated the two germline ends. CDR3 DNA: TGTGCCAGCAGCTTACAAAGACTAGGGCTAGAGACCCAGTACTTC. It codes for CASSLQRLGLETQYF.

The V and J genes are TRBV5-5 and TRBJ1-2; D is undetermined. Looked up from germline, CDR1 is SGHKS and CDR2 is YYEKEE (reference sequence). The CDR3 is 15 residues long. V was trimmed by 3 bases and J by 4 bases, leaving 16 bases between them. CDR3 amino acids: CASSSRSGFVYGYTF. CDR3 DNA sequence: TGTGCCAGCAGCTCGCGGTCGGGGTTCGTCTATGGCTACACCTTC.

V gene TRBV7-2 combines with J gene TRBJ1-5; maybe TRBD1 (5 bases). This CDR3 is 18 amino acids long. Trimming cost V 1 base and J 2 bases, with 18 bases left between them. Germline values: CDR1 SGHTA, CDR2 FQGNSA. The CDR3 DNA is TGTGCCAGCAGCTTAGTATCGCAGGGAGGATTAGGCAATCAGCCCCAGCATTTT. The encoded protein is CASSLVSQGGLGNQPQHF.